This TCR beta chain was sequenced in a study of human T cells and chemical hapten exposure. For the study at large: Chiefly women, the patients showed alopecia areata, totalis or universalis.

The sample's time point: pre-sensitization, week 0. Treatment meaning: therapeutic diphenylcyclopropenone sensitization with weekly scalp DPC. Trimming removed 5 bases at V and 3 bases at J, with 17 bases between. The V gene's germline CDR1 is SEHNR and CDR2 FQNEAQ (reference sequence). CDR3 size: 15 residues. MiXCR was run by TCRdb on the RACE reads, yielding one entry per CDR3 protein. The sample records 250,000 or so distinct CDR3 sequences, approximately 8% being singletons. The receptor was isolated from a man in his late teens or twenties with alopecia areata. Some clones in this sample may be carry-over from other donors' samples. The V and J genes are TRBV7-9 and TRBJ2-7; D is possibly TRBD2 (5 bases). Sequences were derived from whole blood, sampled in connection with sensitization to the hapten diphenylcyclopropenone (DPC). The CDR3 coding sequence is TGTGCCAGCAGCCCACTACTAGTGACGGGCTACGAGCAGTACTTC. Residues: CASSPLLVTGYEQYF.